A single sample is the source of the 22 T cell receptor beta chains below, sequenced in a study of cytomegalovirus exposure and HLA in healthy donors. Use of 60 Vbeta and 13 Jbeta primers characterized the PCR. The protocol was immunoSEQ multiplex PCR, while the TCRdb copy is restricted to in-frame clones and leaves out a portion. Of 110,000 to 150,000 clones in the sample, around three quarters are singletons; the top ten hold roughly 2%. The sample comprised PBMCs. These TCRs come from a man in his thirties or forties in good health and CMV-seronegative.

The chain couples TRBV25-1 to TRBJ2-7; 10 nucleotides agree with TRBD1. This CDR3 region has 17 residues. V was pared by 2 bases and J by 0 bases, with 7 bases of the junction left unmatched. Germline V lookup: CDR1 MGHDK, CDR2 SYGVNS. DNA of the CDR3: TGTGCCAGCAGTGAACCACCGGGACAGGGGCCCTCCTACGAGCAGTACTTC. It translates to CASSEPPGQGPSYEQYF.

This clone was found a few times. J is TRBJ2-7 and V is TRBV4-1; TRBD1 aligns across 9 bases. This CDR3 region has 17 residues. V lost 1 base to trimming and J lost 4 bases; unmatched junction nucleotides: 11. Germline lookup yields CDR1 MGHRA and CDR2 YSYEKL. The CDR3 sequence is CASSQAPDRGRPYEQYF. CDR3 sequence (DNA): TGCGCCAGCAGCCAAGCCCCGGACAGGGGTCGGCCTTACGAGCAGTACTTC.

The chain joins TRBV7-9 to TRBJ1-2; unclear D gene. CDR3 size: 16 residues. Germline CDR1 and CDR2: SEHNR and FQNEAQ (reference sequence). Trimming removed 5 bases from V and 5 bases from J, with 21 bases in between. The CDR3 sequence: CASSLLPGRETYGYTF. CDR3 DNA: TGTGCCAGCAGCCTGCTACCCGGGAGAGAAACTTATGGCTACACCTTC.

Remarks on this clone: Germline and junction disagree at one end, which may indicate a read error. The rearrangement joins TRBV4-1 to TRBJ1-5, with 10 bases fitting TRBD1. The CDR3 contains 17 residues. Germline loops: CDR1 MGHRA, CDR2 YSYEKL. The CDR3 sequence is CASSEESRDRGGQPQHF. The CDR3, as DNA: TGCGCCAGCAGCGAAGAGAGCCGGGACAGGGGAGGTCAGCCCCAGCATTTT.

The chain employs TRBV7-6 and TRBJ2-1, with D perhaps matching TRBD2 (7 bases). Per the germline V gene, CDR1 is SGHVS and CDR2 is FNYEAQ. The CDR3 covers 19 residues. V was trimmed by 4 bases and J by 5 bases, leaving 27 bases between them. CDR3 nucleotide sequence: TGTGCCAGCAGCTGGGGGCCCGGGGGGTCTTGGCGGGCCAACAATGAGCAGTTCTTC. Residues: CASSWGPGGSWRANNEQFF.

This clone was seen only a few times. The DNA for the CDR3 is TGTGCCAGCAGCTTAGAGAGCCTCAGGGGGCGAACTGAAGCTTTCTTT. It specifies CASSLESLRGRTEAFF. This sequence joins TRBV7-9 and TRBJ1-1; 8 bases are a match to TRBD1. CDR1 SEHNR and CDR2 FQNEAQ come from the germline V gene (reference sequence). Trimming removed 1 base from V and 5 bases from J; junction bases left unmatched: 9. CDR3 size: 16 residues.

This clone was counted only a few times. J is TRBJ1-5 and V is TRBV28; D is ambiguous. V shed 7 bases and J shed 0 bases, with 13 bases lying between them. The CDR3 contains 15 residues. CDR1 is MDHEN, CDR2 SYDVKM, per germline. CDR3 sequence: CASILGGRSNQPQHF. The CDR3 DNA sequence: TGTGCCAGCATCCTTGGAGGGCGTAGCAATCAGCCCCAGCATTTT. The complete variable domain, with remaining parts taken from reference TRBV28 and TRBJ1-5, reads DVKVTQSSRYLVKRTGEKVFLECVQDMDHENMFWYRQDPGLGLRLIYFSYDVKMKEKGDIPEGYSVSREKKERFSLILESASTNQTSMYLCASILGGRSNQPQHFGDGTRLSIL.

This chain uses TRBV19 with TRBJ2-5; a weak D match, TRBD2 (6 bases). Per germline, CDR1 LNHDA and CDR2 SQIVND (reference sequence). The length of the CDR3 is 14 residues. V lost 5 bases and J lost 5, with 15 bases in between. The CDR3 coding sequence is TGTGCCAGTAGTTTCACAGGACGGGAGGAGACCCAGTACTTC. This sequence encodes CASSFTGREETQYF.

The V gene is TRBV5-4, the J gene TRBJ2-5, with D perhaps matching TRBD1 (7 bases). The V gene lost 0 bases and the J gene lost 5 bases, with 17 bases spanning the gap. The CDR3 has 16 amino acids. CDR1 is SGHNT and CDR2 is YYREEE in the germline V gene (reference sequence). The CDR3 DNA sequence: TGTGCCAGCAGCTTGGAGATCGAGGGGGCGGGGGAGACCCAGTACTTC. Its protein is CASSLEIEGAGETQYF.

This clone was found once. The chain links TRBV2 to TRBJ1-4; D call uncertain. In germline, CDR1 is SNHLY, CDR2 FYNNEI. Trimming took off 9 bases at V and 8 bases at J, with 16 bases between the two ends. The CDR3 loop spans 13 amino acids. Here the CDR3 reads CASAGLTGEKLFF. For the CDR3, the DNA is TGTGCCAGTGCTGGCCTAACGGGGGAAAAACTGTTTTTT.

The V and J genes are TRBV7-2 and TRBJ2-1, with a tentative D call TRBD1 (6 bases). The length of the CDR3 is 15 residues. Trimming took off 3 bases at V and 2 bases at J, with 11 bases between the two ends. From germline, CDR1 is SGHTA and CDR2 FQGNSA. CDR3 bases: TGTGCCAGCAGCTTTAAGGACAGTGCCTACAATGAGCAGTTCTTC. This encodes CASSFKDSAYNEQFF.

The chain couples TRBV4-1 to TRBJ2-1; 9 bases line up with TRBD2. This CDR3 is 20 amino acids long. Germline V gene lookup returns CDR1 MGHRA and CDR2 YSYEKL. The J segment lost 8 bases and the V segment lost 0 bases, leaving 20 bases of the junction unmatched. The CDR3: CASSQESMRSAREGRDEQFF. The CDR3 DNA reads TGCGCCAGCAGCCAAGAATCGATGCGCTCGGCGCGGGAGGGCCGGGATGAGCAGTTCTTC.

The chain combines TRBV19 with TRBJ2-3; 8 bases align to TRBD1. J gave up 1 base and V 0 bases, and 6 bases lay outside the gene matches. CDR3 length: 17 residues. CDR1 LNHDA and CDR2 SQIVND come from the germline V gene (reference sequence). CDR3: CASSIDETGEGTDTQYF. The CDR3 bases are TGTGCCAGTAGTATAGACGAGACAGGGGAGGGCACAGATACGCAGTATTTT. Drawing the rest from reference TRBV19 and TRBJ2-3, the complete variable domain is DGGITQSPKYLFRKEGQNVTLSCEQNLNHDAMYWYRQDPGQGLRLIYYSQIVNDFQKGDIAEGYSVSREKKESFPLTVTSAQKNPTAFYLCASSIDETGEGTDTQYFGPGTRLTVL.

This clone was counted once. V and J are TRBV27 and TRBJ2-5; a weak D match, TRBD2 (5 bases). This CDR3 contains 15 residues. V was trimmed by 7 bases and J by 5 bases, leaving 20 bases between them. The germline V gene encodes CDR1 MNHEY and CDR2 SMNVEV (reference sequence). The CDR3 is CASKLRASRGETQYF. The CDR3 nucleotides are TGTGCCAGCAAATTGAGGGCATCCCGCGGGGAGACCCAGTACTTC.

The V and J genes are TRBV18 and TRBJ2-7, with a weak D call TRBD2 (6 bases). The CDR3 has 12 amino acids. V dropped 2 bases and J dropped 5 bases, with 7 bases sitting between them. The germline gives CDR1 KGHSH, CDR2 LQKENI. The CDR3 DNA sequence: TGTGCCAGCTCACCAGGGGGGAACGAGCAGTACTTC. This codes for CASSPGGNEQYF.

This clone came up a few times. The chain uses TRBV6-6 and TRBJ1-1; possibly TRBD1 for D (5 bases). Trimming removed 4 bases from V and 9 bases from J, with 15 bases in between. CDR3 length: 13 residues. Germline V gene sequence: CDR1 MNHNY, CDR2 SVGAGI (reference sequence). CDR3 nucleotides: TGTGCCAGCAGTTTCCAGAGGGAGGGGAAAGCTTTCTTT. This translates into CASSFQREGKAFF.

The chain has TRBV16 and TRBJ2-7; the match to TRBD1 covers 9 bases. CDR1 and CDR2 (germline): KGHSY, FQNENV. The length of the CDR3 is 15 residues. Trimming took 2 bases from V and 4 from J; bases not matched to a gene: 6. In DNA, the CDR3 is TGTGCCAGCAGCCAAACTACAGGGGGCCCTTACGAGCAGTACTTC. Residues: CASSQTTGGPYEQYF.

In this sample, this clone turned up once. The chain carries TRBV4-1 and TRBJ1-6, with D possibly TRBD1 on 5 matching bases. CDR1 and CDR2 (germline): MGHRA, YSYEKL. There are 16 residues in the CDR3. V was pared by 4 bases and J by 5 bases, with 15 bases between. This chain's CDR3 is CASSPVGGRNNSPLHF. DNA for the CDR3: TGCGCCAGCAGCCCGGTCGGGGGAAGGAATAATTCACCCCTCCACTTT.

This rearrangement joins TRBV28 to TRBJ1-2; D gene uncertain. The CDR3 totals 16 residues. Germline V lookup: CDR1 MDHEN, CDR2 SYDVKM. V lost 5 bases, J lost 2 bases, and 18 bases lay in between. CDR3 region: CASSPGLGAFNYGYTF. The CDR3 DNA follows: TGTGCCAGCAGTCCCGGCCTAGGAGCCTTCAACTATGGCTACACCTTC.

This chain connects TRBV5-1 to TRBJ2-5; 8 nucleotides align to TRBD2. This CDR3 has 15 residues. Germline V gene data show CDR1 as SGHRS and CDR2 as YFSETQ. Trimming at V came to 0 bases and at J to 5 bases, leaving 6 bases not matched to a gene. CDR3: CASSLGRGDKETQYF. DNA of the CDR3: TGCGCCAGCAGCTTGGGGCGGGGGGATAAGGAGACCCAGTACTTC.

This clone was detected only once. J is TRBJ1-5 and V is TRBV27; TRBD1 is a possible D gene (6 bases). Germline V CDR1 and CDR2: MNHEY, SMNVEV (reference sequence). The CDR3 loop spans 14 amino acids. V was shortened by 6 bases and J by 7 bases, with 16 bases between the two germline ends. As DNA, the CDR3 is TGTGCCAGCAGGAGCTCAGGGGCAGGACAGCCCCAGCATTTT. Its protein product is CASRSSGAGQPQHF.

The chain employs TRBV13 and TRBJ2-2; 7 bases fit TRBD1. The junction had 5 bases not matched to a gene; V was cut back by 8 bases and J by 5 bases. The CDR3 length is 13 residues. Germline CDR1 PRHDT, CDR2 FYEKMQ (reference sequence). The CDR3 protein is CASVRGQTGELFF. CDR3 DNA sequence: TGTGCCAGCGTAAGGGGGCAAACCGGGGAGCTGTTTTTT.